What follows are 7 T cell receptor beta chains derived from one specimen sequenced in a study of CD8+ T cells in alopecia areata (dated by TCRdb to the late 2010s). To prepare the library, the immunoSEQ multiplex PCR assay was applied. RNA was extracted from all samples and reverse transcribed into cDNA, which served as template for TCR sequencing. TCRdb stores this immuneACCESS table with in-frame sequences only. Part of the clones is absent; in the studies checked, under half of the shortfall reflects unresolved V genes, and no reason is known for the rest. The sample records hundreds of thousands of clones, 60% of which are singletons. Of the sample, about 0.9% is held by the ten largest clones. In light of the paper, this sample's treatment or condition label describes: oral pan-JAK inhibitor, 5-10 mg twice daily. Sequencing used CD4+ T cells sorted from blood, obtained at week 52, from a patient treated with tofacitinib. The receptor set was obtained from a human donor with alopecia areata.

This rearrangement joins TRBV5-1 to TRBJ1-4, with TRBD1 identical over 10 bases. The CDR3 consists of 16 residues. The germline V gene has CDR1 SGHRS and CDR2 YFSETQ. The trim removed 0 bases at V and 5 bases at J, leaving 4 bases unmatched. The CDR3 sequence is CASSLGRDRGNEKLFF. DNA for the CDR3: TGCGCCAGCAGCTTGGGCCGGGACAGGGGAAATGAAAAACTGTTTTTT.

The chain is built from TRBV19 and TRBJ2-5; 10 bases match TRBD1. Per the germline V gene, CDR1 is LNHDA and CDR2 is SQIVND (reference sequence). V gave up 5 bases and J gave up 5 bases; unmatched junction bases: 5. CDR3 length equals 14 residues. CDR3 in DNA: TGTGCCAGTAGTTGGACAGGGGGGTCGGAGACCCAGTACTTC. Translated: CASSWTGGSETQYF.

The chain joins TRBV5-1 to TRBJ2-1; the match to TRBD1 covers 8 bases. The germline V gene encodes CDR1 SGHRS and CDR2 YFSETQ. The CDR3 covers 14 residues. Trimming removed 4 bases from V and 8 bases from J; junction bases left unmatched: 8. DNA for the CDR3: TGCGCCAGCAGCCCCCCGGACAGGGACCATGAGCAGTTCTTC. Translated, it gives CASSPPDRDHEQFF.

The gene calls are TRBV27 and TRBJ1-6; TRBD1 matches 7 bases. The CDR3 sequence is 13 residues long. CDR1 and CDR2 from the germline V gene are MNHEY and SMNVEV (reference sequence). Trimming cost V 10 bases and J 8 bases; bases outside gene matches: 8. As DNA, the CDR3 is TGTGCCACCTCCCGGCAGGGGGATTCACCCCTCCACTTT. Protein: CATSRQGDSPLHF.

This clone was seen once. CDR3 in amino acids: CAWRGGPEQFF. CDR3 DNA sequence: TGTGCCTGGAGAGGGGGCCCTGAGCAGTTCTTC. The chain employs TRBV30 and TRBJ2-1, with TRBD1 identical over 7 bases. This CDR3 contains 11 residues. Germline V gene sequence: CDR1 GTSNPN, CDR2 SVGIG (reference sequence). V lost 3 bases, J lost 9 bases, and 2 bases stayed unmatched.

V is TRBV7-2 and J is TRBJ2-1, with D unclear. The CDR3 totals 18 residues. The germline V gene encodes CDR1 SGHTA and CDR2 FQGNSA. Trimming cost V 0 bases and J 2 bases, with 17 bases left between them. CDR3 coding DNA: TGTGCCAGCAGCTTAGCGGGCACACGGCGGAAACCCTACAATGAGCAGTTCTTC. It is translated as CASSLAGTRRKPYNEQFF.

V usage is TRBV30 and J usage is TRBJ2-7, with D possibly TRBD1 on 7 matching bases. With 0 bases removed from V and 2 bases from J, the gap between germline ends came to 17 bases. Germline CDR1 and CDR2: GTSNPN and SVGIG (reference sequence). The CDR3 sequence is 16 residues long. The CDR3 region is CAWSVRGVRGAYEQYF. In DNA form, the CDR3 reads TGTGCCTGGAGTGTACGAGGCGTCAGGGGGGCCTACGAGCAGTACTTC. The variable domain in full, completed from reference TRBV30 and TRBJ2-7, reads SQTIHQWPATLVQPVGSPLSLECTVEGTSNPNLYWYRQAAGRGLQLLFYSVGIGQISSEVPQNLSASRPQDRQFILSSKKLLLSDSGFYLCAWSVRGVRGAYEQYFGPGTRLTVT.